This T cell receptor (beta chain) emerged from a study of blood T cell repertoires in COVID-19. About the study: Collection of acute and convalescent COVID-19 samples took place in the United States, Italy and Spain. The analysed material was cDNA or gDNA that came from T cells, B-cell-depleted T cells, or PBMCs.

Per the original methods: Estimates of nucleated cell counts were drawn from the amplification of reference gene primers. Profiling relied on immunoSEQ multiplex PCR, and the TCRdb table lists in-frame clones only, not all of them. V, J and clone size reflect that table, while D and trimming were determined from the DNA. This table holds some 120,000 clones, around nine tenths found once. The V end was cut by 4 bases, the J end by 7 bases, with 17 bases between. Germline CDR1 is SGDLS and CDR2 is YYNGEE. The CDR3 has 15 residues. This sequence originates from a man aged 40-50 years with acute or convalescent COVID-19. The chain has TRBV9 and TRBJ1-4; D remains ambiguous. Specimen: peripheral blood. The CDR3, as DNA: TGTGCCAGCAGCCCCTCCAATACAGTGGGTGAAAAACTGTTTTTT. Encoded protein: CASSPSNTVGEKLFF.